A selection of T cell receptor beta chains follows, all from one sample in a study of CD8 T cells in Susac syndrome. TCRdb reprocessed the immunoSEQ multiplex PCR reads via MiXCR and lists one record per CDR3 protein. The data contain approximately 74,000 distinct CDR3 sequences, 94% of them singletons. Specimen: CD8+ T cells from PBMCs. The source is a human donor with Susac syndrome. CDR3s include the opening cysteine and the closing phenylalanine or tryptophan. Fields, in order: CDR3 protein, V gene, clone size. A clone size is listed for some rows: how often the clone was seen (once, few, many), or a class if it is expanded.

CDR3aa: CAWSVLGTDGYTF; v_gene: TRBV30; abundance: NA
CDR3aa: CASSLHMTGVMYEQYF; v_gene: TRBV28; abundance: NA
CDR3aa: CARRGPPFDEQFF; v_gene: TRBV2; abundance: once
CDR3aa: CASSPATGGFSYEQYF; v_gene: TRBV18; abundance: NA
CDR3aa: CASSPGDSRYNEQFF; v_gene: TRBV12-3/TRBV12-4; abundance: NA
CDR3aa: CASSQDLSSPQHF; v_gene: TRBV14; abundance: NA
CDR3aa: CASSFGWLTEGYEQYF; v_gene: TRBV7-9; abundance: NA
CDR3aa: CAYPVESSYNEQFF; v_gene: TRBV7-9; abundance: NA
CDR3aa: CAWWGQPQHF; v_gene: TRBV30; abundance: NA
CDR3aa: CSASLGVNQPQHF; v_gene: TRBV20-1; abundance: NA
CDR3aa: CASSLTGPLTYEQYF; v_gene: TRBV7-9; abundance: NA
CDR3aa: CASSWGNRYTDTQYF; v_gene: TRBV7-9; abundance: NA
CDR3aa: CASSEAGVSYNEQFF; v_gene: TRBV7-9; abundance: NA
CDR3aa: CASSLGGRVYF; v_gene: TRBV5-1; abundance: NA
CDR3aa: CASSYVASGDGTDTQYF; v_gene: TRBV6-2/TRBV6-3; abundance: NA
CDR3aa: CARRAGQDQGNYGYTF; v_gene: TRBV30; abundance: NA
CDR3aa: CASSQDQGSGANVLTF; v_gene: TRBV4-2; abundance: NA
CDR3aa: CSVEVVPGQGSVYNEQFF; v_gene: TRBV29-1; abundance: NA
CDR3aa: CAISRLAGVDEQYF; v_gene: TRBV10-3; abundance: NA
CDR3aa: CASSFWGVYEQFF; v_gene: TRBV19; abundance: NA
CDR3aa: CASSARDGLFHEQYF; v_gene: TRBV6-2/TRBV6-3; abundance: NA
CDR3aa: CASSEVNRDANTGELFF; v_gene: TRBV2; abundance: NA
CDR3aa: CSARVYGSGGQGNQPQHF; v_gene: TRBV20-1; abundance: NA
CDR3aa: CSASTDTNTGELFF; v_gene: TRBV20-1; abundance: NA
CDR3aa: CASSQEWGNSYEQYF; v_gene: TRBV14; abundance: NA
CDR3aa: CASSQDPGAFTDTQYF; v_gene: TRBV4-1; abundance: NA
CDR3aa: CASSAAGANVLTF; v_gene: TRBV9; abundance: NA
CDR3aa: CASSRFPGNTEAFF; v_gene: TRBV4-2; abundance: NA
CDR3aa: CAWSVGGTEAFF; v_gene: TRBV30; abundance: NA
CDR3aa: CASTFFLGANVLTF; v_gene: TRBV28; abundance: NA
CDR3aa: CASSLAGKSYEQYF; v_gene: TRBV6-5; abundance: NA
CDR3aa: CASSHSATQYF; v_gene: TRBV4-1; abundance: NA
CDR3aa: CASSPTSPSTDTQYF; v_gene: TRBV7-9; abundance: NA
CDR3aa: CASSQGGYEQYF; v_gene: TRBV6-2/TRBV6-3; abundance: few
CDR3aa: CSSGVGYNEQFF; v_gene: TRBV29-1; abundance: NA
CDR3aa: CASSYSPGDTQYF; v_gene: TRBV6-5; abundance: NA
CDR3aa: CASSYSTVETLYGYTF; v_gene: TRBV6-2/TRBV6-3; abundance: NA
CDR3aa: CASSYSGDFGYGYTF; v_gene: TRBV6-6; abundance: NA
CDR3aa: CATSETRTENTGELFF; v_gene: TRBV24-1; abundance: NA
CDR3aa: CASSVEDGGYRSYEQYF; v_gene: TRBV9; abundance: NA
CDR3aa: CASRGRERKWIETQYF; v_gene: TRBV21-1; abundance: NA
CDR3aa: CASSVGGSSYEQYF; v_gene: TRBV9; abundance: NA
CDR3aa: CASSSEKLDTQYF; v_gene: TRBV12-3/TRBV12-4; abundance: NA
CDR3aa: CATSAESSYNEQFF; v_gene: TRBV24-1; abundance: NA
CDR3aa: CASSPLETDLAKNIQYF; v_gene: TRBV18; abundance: NA
CDR3aa: CASSQGRGANSPLHF; v_gene: TRBV4-3; abundance: NA
CDR3aa: CASSLSLGANVLTF; v_gene: TRBV7-2; abundance: NA
CDR3aa: CATVTAGEQFF; v_gene: TRBV6-5; abundance: NA
CDR3aa: CASSQTSGTPNEQFF; v_gene: TRBV7-9; abundance: NA
CDR3aa: CASRPGLAYQETQYF; v_gene: TRBV6-5; abundance: once
CDR3aa: CASRTGNYEQYF; v_gene: TRBV7-9; abundance: NA
CDR3aa: CASSRILENDQPQHF; v_gene: TRBV4-3; abundance: NA
CDR3aa: CASAPRGGQETQYF; v_gene: TRBV12-3/TRBV12-4; abundance: NA
CDR3aa: CASSPEATVYGYTF; v_gene: TRBV7-9; abundance: NA
CDR3aa: CSGTTSGRLEQYF; v_gene: TRBV29-1; abundance: once